This passage covers 21 T cell receptor beta chains from one sample sequenced in a study of blood T cell repertoires in COVID-19. Libraries were prepared by immunoSEQ multiplex PCR; TCRdb keeps only in-frame clonotypes and omits some of them. The profile covers roughly 110,000 clones, with 84% appearing a single time and approximately 4.4% taken by the ten largest. The sample taken for sequencing was peripheral blood. The receptors were sampled from a human donor in a cohort sampled during active COVID-19.

This chain uses TRBV2 with TRBJ2-3; TRBD2 agrees at 14 bases. Germline CDR1 is SNHLY and CDR2 is FYNNEI. Unmatched junction bases numbered 9, after V lost 8 bases and J lost 2 bases. The CDR3 covers 17 residues. In nucleotides, the CDR3 is TGTGCCAGCTCCAGGGGGACTAGCGGGGGTTTCACAGATACGCAGTATTTT. Protein product: CASSRGTSGGFTDTQYF.

This chain uses TRBV18 with TRBJ2-3; D is ambiguous. This CDR3 is built from 12 residues. Germline lookup yields CDR1 KGHSH and CDR2 LQKENI. V gave up 6 bases and J gave up 2 bases, with 6 bases separating them. The CDR3, as DNA: TGTGCCAGCTCTGGGCCCACAGATACGCAGTATTTT. Protein sequence: CASSGPTDTQYF.

In this sample, this clone turned up a few times. This sequence joins TRBV28 and TRBJ2-7, with 7 bases aligning to TRBD1. The ends lost 6 bases at V and 3 bases at J; junction bases unmatched: 11. The CDR3 contains 15 residues. Germline loops: CDR1 MDHEN, CDR2 SYDVKM. CDR3 bases: TGTGCCAGCAGCCTGGAAGGGGGCCCCGACTACGAGCAGTACTTC. This sequence encodes CASSLEGGPDYEQYF.

The rearrangement joins TRBV5-1 to TRBJ2-3, with 10 bases identical to TRBD2. Germline V CDR1 and CDR2: SGHRS, YFSETQ. This CDR3 spans 16 amino acids. V trimming: 1 base; J trimming: 4 bases; junction bases outside the gene matches: 6. The CDR3 sequence: CASSLTSGMGPDTQYF. In nucleotides, the CDR3 is TGCGCCAGCAGCTTGACTAGCGGGATGGGGCCAGATACGCAGTATTTT.

V usage is TRBV5-6 and J usage is TRBJ2-7; D might be TRBD1 (6 bases). This CDR3 has 13 amino acids. Germline values: CDR1 SGHDT, CDR2 YYEEEE. V shed 0 bases and J shed 3 bases, with 7 bases lying between them. This chain's CDR3 is CASSLGGGYEQYV. In DNA form, the CDR3 reads TGTGCCAGCAGCTTGGGAGGGGGCTACGAGCAGTACGTC.

The chain is built from TRBV11-2 and TRBJ2-2; 10 bases match TRBD1. Per germline, CDR1 SGHAT and CDR2 FQNNGV. This CDR3 has 14 amino acids. V shed 8 bases and J 5 bases; nucleotides not matched to a gene: 5. CDR3 DNA sequence: TGTGCCAGCGGGGCGGGACAGGGGACCGGGGAGCTGTTTTTT. Its translation: CASGAGQGTGELFF.

This chain joins TRBV10-3 and TRBJ1-2; D uncertain. CDR3 length equals 13 residues. CDR1 is ENHRY, CDR2 SYGVKD, per germline. V lost 0 bases and J lost 6, with 8 bases in between. The CDR3, as DNA: TGTGCCATCAGTGAGTCGGTACATAATGGCTACACCTTC. Protein sequence: CAISESVHNGYTF.

This chain connects TRBV7-2 to TRBJ1-2; D ambiguous. CDR1 is SGHTA, CDR2 FQGNSA, per germline. Trimming removed 5 bases from V and 8 bases from J, with 18 bases in between. The CDR3 loop spans 14 amino acids. The CDR3 spells CASSDTWAGSGYTF. The CDR3, as DNA: TGTGCCAGCAGCGACACATGGGCGGGGAGCGGCTACACCTTC.

The rearrangement uses TRBV2 and TRBJ2-7, with unresolved D. The CDR3 totals 13 residues. The V end lost 6 bases, the J end lost 2 bases, and 11 bases lay between the germline ends. The germline V gene has CDR1 SNHLY and CDR2 FYNNEI. The CDR3 loop is CASSQRSTYEQYF. The CDR3 DNA reads TGTGCCAGCAGCCAGCGATCCACCTACGAGCAGTACTTC.

The CDR3 nucleotides are TGTGCCACCAGCAGACCTACCGGGAGATCCTACAATGAGCAGTTCTTC. Its protein product is CATSRPTGRSYNEQFF. The chain is built from TRBV15 and TRBJ2-1; a possible D gene is TRBD2 (6 bases). CDR1 LNHNV and CDR2 YYDKDF come from the germline V gene (reference sequence). The CDR3 runs 16 residues. With 2 bases removed from V and 1 base from J, the gap between germline ends came to 12 bases.

This chain links TRBV7-9 with TRBJ2-2; D possibly corresponds to TRBD1 (5 bases). Trimming took 4 bases from V and 1 from J, leaving 13 bases between them. Per the germline V gene, CDR1 is SEHNR and CDR2 is FQNEAQ (reference sequence). This CDR3 contains 16 residues. The CDR3 spells CASSSQTDLNTGELFF. DNA for the CDR3: TGTGCCAGCAGCTCCCAGACAGATTTGAACACCGGGGAGCTGTTTTTT.

This clone was found once. This chain joins TRBV2 and TRBJ1-5; tentative D call: TRBD1 (5 bases). Trimming shortened V by 8 bases and J by 6 bases, and 14 bases separated the two germline ends. The CDR3 loop spans 13 amino acids. The germline gives CDR1 SNHLY, CDR2 FYNNEI. The CDR3 sequence: CASDTGRGQPQHF. CDR3 DNA: TGTGCCAGCGACACAGGAAGGGGTCAGCCCCAGCATTTT.

This sequence joins TRBV27 and TRBJ2-7; 8 nucleotides line up with TRBD1. The CDR3 spans 15 residues. V dropped 5 bases and J dropped 7; count of bases not matched to a gene: 13. Germline V gene data show CDR1 as MNHEY and CDR2 as SMNVEV (reference sequence). The CDR3 coding sequence is TGTGCCAGCAGTCAGCTTGGACAGGGAGTGGGAGAGCAGTACTTC. It translates to CASSQLGQGVGEQYF.

This chain links TRBV7-9 with TRBJ1-2; a possible D gene is TRBD1 (5 bases). The CDR3 consists of 14 residues. CDR1 SEHNR and CDR2 FQNEAQ come from the germline V gene (reference sequence). The germline V and J ends were trimmed by 7 bases and 7 bases, with 19 bases remaining between them. Written as DNA, the CDR3 is TGTGCCAGCATCCCCTCCCCAGGGCTAAGTGGCTACACCTTC. Translating gives CASIPSPGLSGYTF.

The CDR3 sequence: CASSLSTGATNYGYTF. The CDR3 bases are TGCGCCAGCAGCTTATCGACAGGGGCGACTAACTATGGCTACACCTTC. This chain connects TRBV5-1 to TRBJ1-2; 8 bases map to TRBD1. Per germline, CDR1 SGHRS and CDR2 YFSETQ. The V gene end was trimmed by 2 bases and the J gene end by 0 bases; junction bases not matched to a gene: 6. CDR3 length: 16 residues.

V gene TRBV27 combines with J gene TRBJ1-6; a weak D match, TRBD1 (6 bases). Germline V lookup: CDR1 MNHEY, CDR2 SMNVEV (reference sequence). The CDR3 sequence is 16 residues long. The V gene lost 5 bases and the J gene lost 1 base, with 12 bases spanning the gap. In DNA form, the CDR3 reads TGTGCCAGCAGTGCACAGGGTGGTTCCTATAATTCACCCCTCCACTTT. Its translation is CASSAQGGSYNSPLHF.

This rearrangement joins TRBV21-1 to TRBJ1-1; the table calls TRBD1, which could not be checked here. TRBV21-1 constitutes a pseudogene. The length of the CDR3 is 16 residues. The CDR3 coding sequence is TGTGCCAGCAGCCGACACAGAAATCTTATGAACACTGAAGCTTTCTTT. It codes for CASSRHRNLMNTEAFF.

V and J are TRBV11-2 and TRBJ1-1; no definite D call. This CDR3 region has 14 residues. Germline V CDR1 and CDR2: SGHAT, FQNNGV. V was shortened by 1 base and J by 1 base, with 7 bases between the two germline ends. This CDR3 reads CASSLVISNTEAFF. Written as DNA, the CDR3 is TGTGCCAGCAGCTTAGTAATTTCGAACACTGAAGCTTTCTTT.

The genes are TRBV2 and TRBJ2-1; 7 positions agree with TRBD1. From germline, CDR1 is SNHLY and CDR2 FYNNEI. Losses at the gene ends were 11 bases for V and 7 bases for J; bases not matched to a gene: 11. CDR3 length equals 13 residues. CDR3 nucleotide sequence: TGTGCCGAAGGGGGACAGACCCAAAATGAGCAGTTCTTC. The encoded protein is CAEGGQTQNEQFF.

This chain connects TRBV6-6 to TRBJ1-6, with TRBD1 as a possible D gene (5 bases). Germline V CDR1 and CDR2: MNHNY, SVGAGI (reference sequence). V was shortened by 8 bases and J by 1 base, with 15 bases between the two germline ends. CDR3 length equals 16 residues. The chain's CDR3 is CASWTDGGSYNSPLHF. CDR3 nucleotide sequence: TGTGCCAGCTGGACGGACGGGGGATCCTATAATTCACCCCTCCACTTT.

This chain joins TRBV30 and TRBJ2-1; D is uncertain. Between the trimmed V and J ends, which lost 1 base and 5 bases, there was a span of 12 bases. This CDR3 has 14 amino acids. In germline, CDR1 is GTSNPN, CDR2 SVGIG (reference sequence). The CDR3 DNA follows: TGTGCCTGGAGTGAGGCAGCTAGGAACAATGAGCAGTTCTTC. Translated: CAWSEAARNNEQFF.